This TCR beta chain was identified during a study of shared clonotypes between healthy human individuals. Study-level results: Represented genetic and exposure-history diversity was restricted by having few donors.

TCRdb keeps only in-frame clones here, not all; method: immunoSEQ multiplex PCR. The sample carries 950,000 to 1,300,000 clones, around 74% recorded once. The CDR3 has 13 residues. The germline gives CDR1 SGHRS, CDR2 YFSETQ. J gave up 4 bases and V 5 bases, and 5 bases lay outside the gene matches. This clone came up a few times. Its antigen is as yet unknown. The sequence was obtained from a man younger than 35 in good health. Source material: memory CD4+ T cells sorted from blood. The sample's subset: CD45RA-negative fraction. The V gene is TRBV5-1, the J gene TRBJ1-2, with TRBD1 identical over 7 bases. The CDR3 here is CASRETGAYGYTF. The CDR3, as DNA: TGCGCCAGCAGAGAAACAGGGGCCTATGGCTACACCTTC.